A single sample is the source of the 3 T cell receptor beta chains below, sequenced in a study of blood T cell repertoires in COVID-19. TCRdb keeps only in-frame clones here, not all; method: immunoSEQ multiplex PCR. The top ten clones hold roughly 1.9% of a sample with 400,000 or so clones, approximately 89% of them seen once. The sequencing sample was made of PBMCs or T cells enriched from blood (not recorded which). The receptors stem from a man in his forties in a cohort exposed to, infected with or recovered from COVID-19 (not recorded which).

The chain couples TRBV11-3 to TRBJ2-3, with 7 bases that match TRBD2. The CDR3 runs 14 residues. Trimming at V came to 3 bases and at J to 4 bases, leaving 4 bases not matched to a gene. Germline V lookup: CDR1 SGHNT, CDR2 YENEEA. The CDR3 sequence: CASSLAGVADTQYF. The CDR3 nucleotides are TGTGCCAGCAGCTTGGCGGGAGTAGCAGATACGCAGTATTTT.

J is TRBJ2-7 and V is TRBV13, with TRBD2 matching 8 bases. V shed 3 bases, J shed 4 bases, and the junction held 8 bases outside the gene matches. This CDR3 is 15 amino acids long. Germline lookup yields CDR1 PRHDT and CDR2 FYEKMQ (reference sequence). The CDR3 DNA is TGTGCCAGCAGCTTGGGGCGGGAGGCGGGTTACGAGCAGTACTTC. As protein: CASSLGREAGYEQYF.

The CDR3 nucleotides are TGTGCCAGCAGCCATTGGGGGGGGGACCTCTACGAGCAGTACTTC. Protein product: CASSHWGGDLYEQYF. This chain links TRBV3-1 (or the pseudogene TRBV3-2) with TRBJ2-7; 7 nucleotides agree with TRBD2. The germline CDR1 and CDR2 sequences are LGHDT and YNNKEL (reference sequence). J lost 3 bases, V lost 3 bases, and 8 bases had no gene match. This CDR3 is built from 15 residues.